This T cell receptor beta chain was sequenced for a study of blood T cell repertoires in COVID-19. The CDR3 sequence is 12 residues long. CDR1 and CDR2 from the germline V gene are MGHDK and SYGVNS. Trimming cost V 1 base and J 6 bases, with 5 bases left between them. Using immunoSEQ multiplex PCR, the repertoire was profiled, and TCRdb retains in-frame clones only, with some absent. This table holds 50,000 to 55,000 clones, around 85% found once. V usage is TRBV25-1 and J usage is TRBJ2-3; D ambiguous. The receptor's source is a man aged 55-75 years with acute or convalescent COVID-19. Material: peripheral blood. In nucleotides, the CDR3 is TGTGCCAGCAGTGAATGGGCGGATACGCAGTATTTT. It translates to CASSEWADTQYF.